This TCR beta chain was found in a study of cytomegalovirus exposure and HLA in healthy donors. The CDR3 totals 15 residues. The ends lost 4 bases at V and 1 base at J; junction bases unmatched: 4. CDR1 is SEHNR and CDR2 is FQNEAQ in the germline V gene (reference sequence). With regard to this clone: Its antigen remains unknown.

The PCR made use of 60 Vbeta and 13 Jbeta primers. Using immunoSEQ multiplex PCR, the repertoire was profiled, and TCRdb retains in-frame clones only, with some absent. The sample includes more than 250,000 clones, about 90% of them seen just once. Overall study results and limits: The only immune exposure information that was available was CMV serostatus.

Material for sequencing was PBMCs. The chain is built from TRBV7-9 and TRBJ2-5; TRBD2 matches at 9 bases. This TCR derives from a young woman in good health and CMV-seronegative. The CDR3 here is CASSYLAGPQETQYF. DNA for the CDR3: TGTGCCAGCAGCTATCTAGCGGGGCCCCAAGAGACCCAGTACTTC.